A selection of T cell receptor beta chains follows, all from one sample in a study of T cell responses to AZD1222 COVID-19 vaccine. Measured with immunoSEQ multiplex PCR; TCRdb has only the in-frame clones, and not every one. The sample has roughly 250,000 clones, more than 80% seen once. Source: peripheral blood, taken on day 0 of AZD1222 vaccination. The receptors stem from an adult in good health. Both conserved end residues are part of each CDR3. D genes are given only for firm matches. The size of a clone is reported for some rows only, either as once, few or many, or as a class for expanded clones.

TRBJ1-2	NA	TRBD1	TRBV10-1	TGCGCCAGCAGGGATTACCGGGACAGGGGCGATGGCTACACCTTC	CASRDYRDRGDGYTF
TRBJ1-5	few	TRBD1	TRBV28	TGTGCCAGCAGTCCCACGGGACAGGGGGCTCAGCCCCAGCATTTT	CASSPTGQGAQPQHF
TRBJ2-2	NA	NA	TRBV2	TGTGCCAGCCGGCCGAGGGACTGGACCGGGGAGCTGTTTTTT	CASRPRDWTGELFF
TRBJ1-2	NA	NA	TRBV5-6	TGTGCCAGCAGCTTGGGCAGGCGGGGTTTTCGTGGCTACACCTTC	CASSLGRRGFRGYTF
TRBJ2-3	NA	TRBD1	TRBV7-9	TGTGCCAGCAGCCCCCGGGCCAGGGGGACAGATACGCAGTATTTT	CASSPRARGTDTQYF
TRBJ2-7	NA	NA	TRBV24-1	TGTGCCACCAGTGATTTCGGCATGACCTACGAGCAGTACTTC	CATSDFGMTYEQYF
TRBJ2-2	NA	TRBD2	TRBV28	TGTGCCACAACGGGGGGGCCCGGGGAGCTGTTTTTT	CATTGGPGELFF
TRBJ2-5	NA	TRBD1	TRBV5-1	TGCGCCAGCAGCTCCTCAGGGGGCAGGGAGACCCAGTACTTC	CASSSSGGRETQYF
TRBJ1-2	NA	TRBD1	TRBV18	TGTGCCAGCTCAACGAATTCGGACAGGGGGCCTAGCTATGGCTACACCTTC	CASSTNSDRGPSYGYTF
TRBJ1-2	NA	NA	TRBV5-6	TGTGCCAGCAGCTCAACATCTAACTATGGCTACACCTTC	CASSSTSNYGYTF
TRBJ1-1	NA	NA	TRBV5-1	TGCGCCAGCACCCTCAGGGGAACTGAAGCTTTCTTT	CASTLRGTEAFF
TRBJ1-1	NA	TRBD1	TRBV2	TGTGCCAGCAATATACAGGGGGCTCCTGAAGCTTTCTTT	CASNIQGAPEAFF
TRBJ2-2	NA	NA	TRBV27	TGTGCCAGCAGTTTAAAAGGTCCCGACGGGGAGCTGTTTTTT	CASSLKGPDGELFF
TRBJ2-7	NA	NA	TRBV5-1	TGCGCCAGCAGCGCCGGGTCTCAACGTGAGCAGTACTTC	CASSAGSQREQYF
TRBJ2-2	NA	NA	TRBV7-2	TGTGCCAGCAGCTTCAGGGTCGGGGAGCTGTTTTTT	CASSFRVGELFF
TRBJ2-3	NA	TRBD2	TRBV27	TGTGCCAGCAGTAACCTAGCGGGGGTCCTCACAGATACGCAGTATTTT	CASSNLAGVLTDTQYF
TRBJ2-6	NA	NA	TRBV27	TGTGCCAGCAGTCGGACTTCTGGGGCCAACGTCCTGACTTTC	CASSRTSGANVLTF
TRBJ2-3	NA	TRBD2	TRBV5-1	TGCGCCAGCAGCTTATTGGCTAGCGGGGGGGTCACAGATACGCAGTATTTT	CASSLLASGGVTDTQYF
TRBJ2-1	NA	TRBD1	TRBV29-1	TGCAGCGTTCCGGGACAGGGGAACCCCAATGAGCAGTTCTTC	CSVPGQGNPNEQFF
TRBJ2-7	few	TRBD1	TRBV7-9	TGTGCCAGCAGCTTAAAGGGCAGGGGGAGCGACGAGCAGTACTTC	CASSLKGRGSDEQYF
TRBJ2-7	NA	TRBD1	TRBV18	TGTGCCAGCTCACCCCGGACAGGGTATGCCTACGAGCAGTACTTC	CASSPRTGYAYEQYF
TRBJ1-2	NA	NA	TRBV4-1	TGCGCCAGCAGCGGGTGGGGTGGGGGCTACACCTTC	CASSGWGGGYTF
TRBJ1-1	NA	NA	TRBV7-2	TGTGCCAGCAGCTTTGGGGGGATTGGGAACACTGAAGCTTTCTTT	CASSFGGIGNTEAFF
TRBJ1-4	once	NA	TRBV5-4	TGTGCCAGCACCGAAATGGGAACTAATGAAAAACTGTTTTTT	CASTEMGTNEKLFF
TRBJ2-1	NA	TRBD2	TRBV3-1/TRBV3-2	TGTGCCAGCAGCATTATTTCCGGGACTAGCGGGGTATGGGAGCAGTTCTTC	CASSIISGTSGVWEQFF
TRBJ2-7	NA	TRBD2	TRBV7-6	TGTGCCAGCAGCCCCTCCTCGAATAGCGGGAACTACGAGCAGTACTTC	CASSPSSNSGNYEQYF
TRBJ1-2	NA	NA	TRBV7-9	TGTGCCAGCAGCTCACAAGACTTCTATGGCTACACCTTC	CASSSQDFYGYTF
TRBJ1-1	NA	NA	TRBV19	TGTGCCAGTAGGGGAGGACCTGGAGCTTTCTTT	CASRGGPGAFF
TRBJ2-5	NA	NA	TRBV20-1	TGCAGTGCTAGTCAAGTGGTACAGGCGACCCAGTACTTC	CSASQVVQATQYF
TRBJ1-5	NA	NA	TRBV12-3/TRBV12-4	TGTGCCAGCAGTTTTGGGGTGAATCAGCCCCAGCATTTT	CASSFGVNQPQHF
TRBJ2-7	NA	NA	TRBV19	TGTGCCACCCTGGACGACTCCTACGAGCAGTACTTC	CATLDDSYEQYF
TRBJ1-1	NA	TRBD1	TRBV19	TGTGCCAGTAGTCCCGGACAGGAAGGGACTGAAGCTTTCTTT	CASSPGQEGTEAFF